A selection of T cell receptor beta chains follows, all from one sample in a study of shared clonotypes between healthy human individuals. The assay was immunoSEQ multiplex PCR, and TCRdb's table has in-frame clones only and misses some. The sample lists some 1 million clones, around 74% seen once, with 1.4% to 1.5% in the top ten. Sequenced: memory CD4+ T cells sorted from blood. The origin of the receptors is a man between 18 and 29 years old in good health. Each CDR3 is given with its conserved first and last residue. Fields, in order: V gene, clone size, J gene, D gene, CDR3 DNA, CDR3 protein. The D gene is left open where the match is weak. Clone size is stated in some rows and not others, as once, few, many or a class when expanded.

>TRBV10-3|NA|TRBJ2-1|TRBD1
TGTGCCATCAGTGAGTGGAGCACAGGGGGCAATGAGCAGTTCTTC
CAISEWSTGGNEQFF
>TRBV18|NA|TRBJ2-1|NA
TGTGCCAGCTCACTAGGGACGCATGAGCAGTTCTTC
CASSLGTHEQFF
>TRBV11-2|NA|TRBJ2-1|NA
TGTGCCAGCAGTCATTTTCCACAGGGTAGGGGTGAGCAGTTCTTC
CASSHFPQGRGEQFF
>TRBV7-7|NA|TRBJ2-1|TRBD2
TGTGCTAGCAGTTCCACTAGCGGGAGGCAGGATGAGCAGTTCTTC
CASSSTSGRQDEQFF
>TRBV28|NA|TRBJ1-2|TRBD1
TGTGCCAGCAGTGTTGTGGAGGGGGCGAACTATGGCTACACCTTC
CASSVVEGANYGYTF
>TRBV2|many|TRBJ2-5|TRBD2
TGTGCCAGCTCACGGGACGGGAAAGCGGGGGAGACCCAGTACTTC
CASSRDGKAGETQYF
>TRBV5-1|NA|TRBJ2-3|NA
TGCGCCAGCAGCTTGGACGGGACGAGCACAGATACGCAGTATTTT
CASSLDGTSTDTQYF
>TRBV7-3|NA|TRBJ1-1|NA
TGTGCCAGCAGCTTACAAGACAGCACTGAAGCTTTCTTT
CASSLQDSTEAFF
>TRBV5-1|few|TRBJ1-1|NA
TGCGCCAGCAGCTCCGGCTTGAACACTGAAGCTTTCTTT
CASSSGLNTEAFF
>TRBV7-8|once|TRBJ2-5|NA
TGTGCCAGCAGCTTAGCGCCCATGATGAAATCCGTACAGACCCAGTACTTC
CASSLAPMMKSVQTQYF
>TRBV28|NA|TRBJ2-5|NA
TGTGCCAGCAGTTTAGGTCAGCAAGAGACCCAGTACTTC
CASSLGQQETQYF
>TRBV28|NA|TRBJ1-1|NA
TGTGCCAGCAACACCTATTGGGAGGATGGGAACACTGAAGCTTTCTTT
CASNTYWEDGNTEAFF
>TRBV7-9|NA|TRBJ2-5|TRBD1
TGTGCCAGCAGCCCGTGGACAGGGCGCGAGACCCAGTACTTC
CASSPWTGRETQYF
>TRBV30|few|TRBJ1-1|TRBD1
TGTGCCTCGACAGGGTGGGACACTGAAGCTTTCTTT
CASTGWDTEAFF
>TRBV7-9|NA|TRBJ2-3|NA
TGTGCCAGCAGCCCAGGGCTAGCGCCCACAGATACGCAGTATTTT
CASSPGLAPTDTQYF
>TRBV10-3|NA|TRBJ2-5|NA
TGTGCCATCAGTCGGGGGAAAGAGACCCAGTACTTC
CAISRGKETQYF
>TRBV7-9|few|TRBJ1-3|NA
TGTGCCAGCAGCTTAATCCAGGCCGCAACAGATTTT
CASSLIQAATDF
>TRBV29-1|NA|TRBJ1-4|NA
TGCAGCGTTGCAGACATGCCTAATGAAAAACTGTTTTTT
CSVADMPNEKLFF
>TRBV6-6|NA|TRBJ2-7|NA
TGTGCCAGCAGTTACACGACTGACTCCTACGAGCAGTACTTC
CASSYTTDSYEQYF
>TRBV30|NA|TRBJ2-3|TRBD2
TGTGCCTGGAGTGTCCTCTCCGGGACTAGCGGGAGTACGCAGTATTTT
CAWSVLSGTSGSTQYF
>TRBV10-3|NA|TRBJ2-3|TRBD1
TGTGCCATCAGTGATTTGACAGGGGGCACAGATACGCAGTATTTT
CAISDLTGGTDTQYF
>TRBV13|NA|TRBJ2-5|TRBD2
TGTGCCAGCAGACGAAGGACTAGCGGGGGACCCCAAGAGACCCAGTACTTC
CASRRRTSGGPQETQYF
>TRBV6-5|NA|TRBJ1-3|NA
TGTGCCAGCAGGGCAGGTCGCTCTGGAAACACCATATATTTT
CASRAGRSGNTIYF
>TRBV10-3|NA|TRBJ2-1|NA
TGTGCCATCAGTCCGACTTCCAATGAGCAGTTCTTC
CAISPTSNEQFF
>TRBV10-3|NA|TRBJ1-4|TRBD1
TGTGCCATCAAAGGGGACAGGGGGGGAGAACTGTTTTTT
CAIKGDRGGELFF
>TRBV6-5|NA|TRBJ1-4|TRBD1
TGTGCCAGCAGTTACACCGGGACAGCCTATGAAAAACTGTTTTTT
CASSYTGTAYEKLFF
>TRBV10-1|NA|TRBJ2-4|TRBD1
TGCGCCAGCAGTGAGCGACAGGGGGCCGGCGGAGCCAAAAACATTCAGTACTTC
CASSERQGAGGAKNIQYF
>TRBV5-1|NA|TRBJ2-1|TRBD2
TGCGCCAGCAGCTTCTCCCCAGTAGCGGGAGGCTACAATGAGCAGTTCTTC
CASSFSPVAGGYNEQFF
>TRBV13|NA|TRBJ1-2|TRBD1
TGTGCCAGCAGCCCAGGGACAGACTACTATGGCTACACCTTC
CASSPGTDYYGYTF
>TRBV5-4|NA|TRBJ2-2|TRBD1
TGTGCCAGCAGCCCGGGACAGATGGTTACCGGGGAGCTGTTTTTT
CASSPGQMVTGELFF
>TRBV5-8|NA|TRBJ2-3|NA
TGTGCCAGCAGCCCAACCGGCAGTCACTCAGATACGCAGTATTTT
CASSPTGSHSDTQYF
>TRBV29-1|many|TRBJ2-1|TRBD2
TGCAGCGTTCAGGCGGGGGTCAGATACAATGAGCAGTTCTTC
CSVQAGVRYNEQFF
>TRBV7-2|NA|TRBJ1-2|NA
TGTGCCAGCAGCTTAGCGAAGGGGAACTATGGCTACACCTTC
CASSLAKGNYGYTF
>TRBV11-2|NA|TRBJ2-1|NA
TGTGCCAGCAGCTTAGAGGTTCGACAGAGCTCCTACAATGAGCAGTTCTTC
CASSLEVRQSSYNEQFF
>TRBV19|few|TRBJ2-5|NA
TGTGCCAGTAGTATAAGGGGCGACGAGACCCAGTACTTC
CASSIRGDETQYF
>TRBV10-2|many|TRBJ2-3|TRBD2
TGCGCCAGCAGCCCCGGGACTAGCGGGACGGTAGATACGCAGTATTTT
CASSPGTSGTVDTQYF
>TRBV10-3|once|TRBJ2-7|NA
TGTGCCATCAGAGTAAACAGGGGGGGCTCGGTCGAGCAGTACTTC
CAIRVNRGGSVEQYF
>TRBV6-5|NA|TRBJ2-5|NA
TGTGCCAGCAGTCCCGGCCAAGAGACCCAGTACTTC
CASSPGQETQYF
>TRBV6-6|many|TRBJ1-2|NA
TGTGCCAGCACCGAGTCCCAGTTGACCTATGGCTACACCTTC
CASTESQLTYGYTF
>TRBV5-1|few|TRBJ2-2|NA
TGCGCCAGCAGCTTGGGGCAGAGGGCCGGGGAGCTGTTTTTT
CASSLGQRAGELFF
>TRBV30|NA|TRBJ1-4|NA
TGTGCCTGGATTCCCCCGAAGGGGGAAAAACTGTTTTTT
CAWIPPKGEKLFF
>TRBV18|NA|TRBJ2-5|NA
TGTGCCAGCTCACCACAGCAGGGAACTCAAGAGACCCAGTACTTC
CASSPQQGTQETQYF
>TRBV7-9|NA|TRBJ2-7|NA
TGTGCCAGCAACCAAGTGTTCGACGAGCAGTACTTC
CASNQVFDEQYF
>TRBV6-1|NA|TRBJ1-2|NA
TGTGCCAGCATATTTAACTGGGGGGTTGGCTATGGCTACACCTTC
CASIFNWGVGYGYTF
>TRBV11-3|few|TRBJ1-1|NA
TGTGCCAGCAGCGAGGGAGGAAAAAAGGGCACTGAAGCTTTCTTT
CASSEGGKKGTEAFF
>TRBV19|NA|TRBJ1-2|NA
TGTGCCAGTAGTAGGAGCATACCCCCTTATGGCTACACCTTC
CASSRSIPPYGYTF
>TRBV5-1|NA|TRBJ2-7|TRBD2
TGCGCCAGCAGGAAGACTAGCGGGAGCTACGAGCAGTACTTC
CASRKTSGSYEQYF
>TRBV7-2|NA|TRBJ1-2|TRBD1
TGTGCCAGCAGCCCACGGGGACAGGGGGCTGGCTATGGCTACACCTTC
CASSPRGQGAGYGYTF
>TRBV7-8|NA|TRBJ2-1|TRBD1
TGTGCCAGCACAGTACAGGGGCCGGGTGAGCAGTTCTTC
CASTVQGPGEQFF
>TRBV5-4|NA|TRBJ1-5|NA
TGTGCCAGCAGCACGGACGGGGGGAACGGTCAGCCCCAGCATTTT
CASSTDGGNGQPQHF
>TRBV6-6|NA|TRBJ2-7|NA
TGTGCCAGCAGTCCCGCCCCAGATTACGAGCAGTACTTC
CASSPAPDYEQYF
>TRBV7-2|NA|TRBJ2-3|NA
TGTGCCAGCAGCTTAAGGCCATCTACAGATACGCAGTATTTT
CASSLRPSTDTQYF